The clone carrying this T cell receptor beta chain was seen more than once but under ten times. Its cognate antigen is unknown. A much larger clone differs by one base, so this may be a read error. Study observations and caveats: Whole repertoires were not studied in the larger cohort, only one V-J beta rearrangement.

Semi-nested PCR with Nested Universal Primer A followed constant-region reverse priming of full-length variable regions. TCRdb processed the 5' RACE reads anew with MiXCR; each CDR3 protein has one entry. The profile shows more than 9,000 distinct CDR3 sequences, about 15% of them singletons. CDR1 and CDR2 from the germline V gene are SGHRS and YFSETQ. CDR3 length: 16 amino acids. Treg sorting used a CD4+CD25+CD127-/low gate. The clonotype was recovered from a female donor with breast cancer. The sample consisted of Tregs sorted from a lymph node. The gene calls are TRBV5-1 and TRBJ2-1, with TRBD2 matching over 13 bases. The CDR3 DNA is TGCGCCAGCAGCCTTACTAGGGGACTAGCGGGAAATGGGCAGTTCTTC. Residues: CASSLTRGLAGNGQFF.